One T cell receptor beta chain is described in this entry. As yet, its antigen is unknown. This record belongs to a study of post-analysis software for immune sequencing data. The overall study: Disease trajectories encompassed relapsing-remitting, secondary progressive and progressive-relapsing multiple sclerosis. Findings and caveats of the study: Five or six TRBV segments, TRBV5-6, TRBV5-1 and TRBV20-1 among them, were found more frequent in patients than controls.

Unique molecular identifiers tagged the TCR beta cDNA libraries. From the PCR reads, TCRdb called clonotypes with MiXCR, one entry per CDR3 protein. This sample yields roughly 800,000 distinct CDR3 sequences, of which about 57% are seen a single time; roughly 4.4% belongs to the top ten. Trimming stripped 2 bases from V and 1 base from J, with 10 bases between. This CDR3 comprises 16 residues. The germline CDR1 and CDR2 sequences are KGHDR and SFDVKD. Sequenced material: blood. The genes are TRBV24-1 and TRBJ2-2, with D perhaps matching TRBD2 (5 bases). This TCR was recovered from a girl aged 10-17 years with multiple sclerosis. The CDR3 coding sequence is TGTGCCACCAGTGATTACGGGGAGAAGAACACCGGGGAGCTGTTTTTT. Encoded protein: CATSDYGEKNTGELFF.